This T cell receptor beta chain is drawn from a study of blood T cell repertoires in COVID-19. Study-wide background: PBMCs, B-cell-depleted T cells, or T cells were the source of the cDNA or gDNA that made up the material.

CDR3 length: 17 residues. In germline, CDR1 is MDHEN, CDR2 SYDVKM. V trimming: 3 bases; J trimming: 2 bases; junction bases outside the gene matches: 8. Assay used: immunoSEQ multiplex PCR; TCRdb lists only in-frame clones, some missing. The sample shows about 260,000 clones, about 90% of them seen only once. This clonotype was sampled from a man between 45 and 60 years old who had been exposed to COVID-19. The V and J genes are TRBV28 and TRBJ2-1; 9 nucleotides agree with TRBD1. Sequencing used PBMCs or T cells enriched from blood (not recorded which). CDR3 DNA sequence: TGTGCCAGCAGTTTCTCAAGGTGGGACAGGGCCTACAATGAGCAGTTCTTC. Protein product: CASSFSRWDRAYNEQFF.